This TCR beta chain came from a study of T cells in Graves' hyperthyroidism and ophthalmopathy. TCR beta CDR3 regions were amplified from RNA transcripts. During a first-round RT-PCR of the TCR CDR3, the HTBI primer set was used. TCRdb called the multiplex PCR reads again in MiXCR, with one record for every CDR3 protein. The sample consists of roughly 640,000 distinct CDR3 sequences, around 16% of them appearing once. In its sample, this clonotype was seen many times. Trimming removed 2 bases from V and 15 bases from J; junction bases left unmatched: 10. CDR1 and CDR2 from the germline V gene are GTSNPN and SVGIG (reference sequence). The length of the CDR3 is 13 residues.

This receptor was obtained from a woman in her thirties or forties with Graves' ophthalmopathy. The sample was blood. This chain joins TRBV30 and TRBJ2-1, with 10 positions matching TRBD1. CDR3 residues: CAWSIPGTGDLFF. DNA of the CDR3: TGTGCCTGGAGTATTCCTGGGACAGGGGATTTGTTCTTC.